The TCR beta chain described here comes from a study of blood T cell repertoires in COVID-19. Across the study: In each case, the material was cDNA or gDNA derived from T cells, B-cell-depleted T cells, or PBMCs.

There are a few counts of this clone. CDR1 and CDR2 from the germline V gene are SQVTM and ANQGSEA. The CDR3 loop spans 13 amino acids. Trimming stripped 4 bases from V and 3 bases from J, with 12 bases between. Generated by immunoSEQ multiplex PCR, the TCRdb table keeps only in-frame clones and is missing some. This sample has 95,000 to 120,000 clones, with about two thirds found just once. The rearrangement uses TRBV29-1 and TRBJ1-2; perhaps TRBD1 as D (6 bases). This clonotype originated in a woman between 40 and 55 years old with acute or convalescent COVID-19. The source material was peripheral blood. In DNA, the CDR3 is TGCAGCGTTGGGACAGACGCTTACTATGGCTACACCTTC. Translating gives CSVGTDAYYGYTF.